Listed here are 22 T cell receptor beta chains from one sample, sequenced in a study of cytomegalovirus exposure and HLA in healthy donors. The assay was immunoSEQ multiplex PCR, and TCRdb's table has in-frame clones only and misses some. The table records approximately 270,000 clones, nearly 90% of them present only once. The sequenced sample was PBMCs. All receptors derive from a young woman in good health and CMV-seronegative.

This chain joins TRBV4-1 and TRBJ1-2; 9 bases fit TRBD1. Germline-derived CDR1 and CDR2 are MGHRA and YSYEKL. V was clipped by 1 base and J by 3 bases; unmatched bases: 0. The CDR3 consists of 14 residues. The DNA of the CDR3 is TGCGCCAGCAGCCAAGGGACAGGGGACTATGGCTACACCTTC. Protein: CASSQGTGDYGYTF.

The rearrangement joins TRBV4-3 to TRBJ1-2, with a possible D match to TRBD1 (6 bases). Germline lookup yields CDR1 LGHNA and CDR2 YSLEER. The length of the CDR3 is 14 residues. Trimming shortened V by 3 bases and J by 4 bases, and 12 bases separated the two germline ends. CDR3 in amino acids: CASSQATGFYGYTF. The DNA for the CDR3 is TGCGCCAGCAGCCAGGCAACAGGGTTCTATGGCTACACCTTC.

In its sample, this clone was seen a few times. The chain uses TRBV2 and TRBJ1-2; maybe TRBD1 (6 bases). Between the trimmed V and J ends, which lost 3 bases and 9 bases, there was a span of 17 bases. The CDR3 totals 14 residues. Germline lookup yields CDR1 SNHLY and CDR2 FYNNEI. DNA for the CDR3: TGTGCCAGCAGTGATTCGACAGGTCCCTTTAGCTACACCTTC. It specifies CASSDSTGPFSYTF.

V is TRBV6-1 and J is TRBJ2-7; no firm D call. CDR1 and CDR2 from the germline V gene are MNHNS and SASEGT. This CDR3 has 11 amino acids. Between the trimmed V and J ends, which lost 8 bases and 5 bases, there was a span of 10 bases. The CDR3: CASLDFDEQYF. DNA for the CDR3: TGTGCCAGCTTAGATTTCGACGAGCAGTACTTC.

This clone came up once. The CDR3 sequence is CAIPGEGYTF. The CDR3 DNA follows: TGTGCCATTCCAGGGGAAGGCTACACCTTC. This chain uses TRBV7-9 with TRBJ1-2; D might be TRBD1 (6 bases). Per germline, CDR1 SEHNR and CDR2 FQNEAQ (reference sequence). The V and J ends lost 10 bases and 8 bases respectively, with 11 bases between them. The CDR3 is made up of 10 amino acids.

The chain joins TRBV27 to TRBJ2-7; 7 bases are a match to TRBD1. Germline-derived CDR1 and CDR2 are MNHEY and SMNVEV (reference sequence). The CDR3 covers 14 residues. With V trimmed by 6 bases and J by 0 bases, 5 bases remained unmatched. In DNA, the CDR3 is TGTGCCAGCAGAGACAGGGCGGGCTCCTACGAGCAGTACTTC. It codes for CASRDRAGSYEQYF.

This chain links TRBV7-8 with TRBJ2-2; 10 nucleotides match TRBD2. The V and J ends lost 5 bases and 6 bases, in that order; junction bases with no gene match: 15. CDR1 is SGHVS and CDR2 is FQNEAQ in the germline V gene. The CDR3 sequence is 18 residues long. CDR3 bases: TGTGCCAGCAGCACCCGACTAGCGGGCCTACGGGACCCCGGGGAGCTGTTTTTT. Encoded protein: CASSTRLAGLRDPGELFF.

CDR3 nucleotide sequence: TGTGCCAGCAGCTTGTCCAGCGGGGCTGGGGAGCTGTTTTTT. Translation: CASSLSSGAGELFF. This rearrangement joins TRBV7-6 to TRBJ2-2, with 7 bases aligning to TRBD2. CDR1 and CDR2 (germline): SGHVS, FNYEAQ. With V trimmed by 3 bases and J by 8 bases, 6 bases remained unmatched. The CDR3 length is 14 residues. Combining the CDR3 with reference TRBV7-6 and TRBJ2-2 gives the whole variable domain GAGVSQSPRYKVTKRGQDVALRCDPISGHVSLYWYRQALGQGPEFLTYFNYEAQQDKSGLPNDRFSAERPEGSISTLTIQRTEQRDSAMYRCASSLSSGAGELFFGEGSRLTVL.

The J gene is TRBJ2-2, the V gene TRBV9; possibly TRBD2 for D (5 bases). The CDR3 consists of 15 residues. Germline CDR1 and CDR2: SGDLS and YYNGEE. V was pared by 2 bases and J by 0 bases, with 8 bases between. Here the CDR3 reads CASSVTGTNTGELFF. The CDR3 nucleotides read TGTGCCAGCAGCGTTACCGGGACGAACACCGGGGAGCTGTTTTTT.

The rearrangement links TRBV6-5 to TRBJ1-1, with D possibly matching TRBD1 (5 bases). The V gene's germline CDR1 is MNHEY and CDR2 SVGAGI. V was clipped by 1 base and J by 5 bases, with 11 bases between them. The length of the CDR3 is 14 residues. CDR3 protein: CASSYLGEGTEAFF. The CDR3 DNA is TGTGCCAGCAGTTACTTGGGGGAGGGGACTGAAGCTTTCTTT.

The rearrangement uses TRBV6-1 and TRBJ1-6, with D perhaps matching TRBD1 (5 bases). V shed 3 bases and J shed 4 bases, with 13 bases lying between them. The germline gives CDR1 MNHNS, CDR2 SASEGT. CDR3 size: 16 residues. CDR3 DNA: TGTGCCAGCAGTGACGAACGGGGGTATTATAATTCACCCCTCCACTTT. Amino acid sequence: CASSDERGYYNSPLHF.

V and J are TRBV25-1 and TRBJ1-5; a possible D gene is TRBD1 (6 bases). CDR3 length equals 16 residues. V lost 1 base and J lost 4, with 14 bases in between. Germline lookup yields CDR1 MGHDK and CDR2 SYGVNS. The CDR3 region is CASSEFRRGANQPQHF. CDR3 DNA sequence: TGTGCCAGCAGTGAATTCCGACGGGGGGCTAATCAGCCCCAGCATTTT.

The chain joins TRBV5-1 to TRBJ1-1, with no clear D. This CDR3 contains 13 residues. CDR1 is SGHRS and CDR2 is YFSETQ in the germline V gene. V gave up 2 bases and J gave up 1 base, with 6 bases separating them. This CDR3 reads CASSFPENTEAFF. Written as DNA, the CDR3 is TGCGCCAGCAGCTTTCCAGAGAACACTGAAGCTTTCTTT.

V usage is TRBV29-1 and J usage is TRBJ1-2; D is perhaps TRBD1 (5 bases). From germline, CDR1 is SQVTM and CDR2 ANQGSEA. The CDR3 runs 16 residues. Trimming took off 7 bases at V and 4 bases at J, with 25 bases between the two ends. DNA of the CDR3: TGCAGCGCGGACACAAGGGCTGGGGTGGGGTCCTATGGCTACACCTTC. It translates to CSADTRAGVGSYGYTF.

V is TRBV5-4 and J is TRBJ2-7, with TRBD1 matching 7 bases. Germline assignment: CDR1 SGHNT and CDR2 YYREEE (reference sequence). The CDR3 sequence is 14 residues long. Trimming at V came to 1 base and at J to 3 bases, leaving 4 bases not matched to a gene. The CDR3 coding sequence is TGTGCCAGCAGCTTGCTTGGACAGGACTACGAGCAGTACGTC. This sequence encodes CASSLLGQDYEQYV.

The rearrangement uses TRBV7-2 and TRBJ2-7; 11 bases line up with TRBD2. V gave up 2 bases and J gave up 4 bases; unmatched junction bases: 4. From germline, CDR1 is SGHTA and CDR2 FQGNSA. This CDR3 spans 15 amino acids. In nucleotides, the CDR3 is TGTGCCAGCAGCTTACGTGCTAGCGGGGGGTACGAGCAGTACTTC. Amino acids: CASSLRASGGYEQYF.

The V and J genes are TRBV9 and TRBJ1-1; D may be TRBD1 (6 bases). V lost 3 bases to trimming and J lost 11 bases, with 11 bases between them. The CDR3 runs to 11 residues. Germline V gene lookup returns CDR1 SGDLS and CDR2 YYNGEE. This CDR3 is CASSGTGKAFF. In nucleotides, the CDR3 is TGTGCCAGCAGCGGAACAGGGAAGGCTTTCTTT.

The chain carries TRBV7-8 and TRBJ2-1; TRBD1 matches 10 bases. In germline, CDR1 is SGHVS, CDR2 FQNEAQ. The CDR3 contains 15 residues. V was pared by 0 bases and J by 5 bases, with 1 base of the junction left unmatched. As DNA, the CDR3 is TGTGCCAGCAGCTTAGCCGGGACAGGGGACAATGAGCAGTTCTTC. It yields the protein CASSLAGTGDNEQFF.

The gene calls are TRBV28 and TRBJ2-7, with D perhaps TRBD1 (5 bases). V shed 4 bases and J shed 9 bases, with 16 bases lying between them. CDR3 length: 13 amino acids. The germline gives CDR1 MDHEN, CDR2 SYDVKM. The CDR3 DNA reads TGTGCCAGCAGTTCAGACTCGCGGCAGGGGCAGTACGTC. This translates into CASSSDSRQGQYV.

V gene TRBV7-9 combines with J gene TRBJ1-2; possibly TRBD1 for D (5 bases). CDR1 is SEHNR, CDR2 FQNEAQ, per germline (reference sequence). The CDR3 spans 16 residues. The V end lost 4 bases, the J end lost 2 bases, and 17 bases lay between the germline ends. CDR3 DNA sequence: TGTGCCAGCAGCTGGGGGGGTCTGAGAGTCAACTATGGCTACACCTTC. Amino acids: CASSWGGLRVNYGYTF.

V is TRBV27 and J is TRBJ2-1; 12 positions agree with TRBD2. V was clipped by 3 bases and J by 6 bases; unmatched bases: 3. CDR1 is MNHEY, CDR2 SMNVEV, per germline (reference sequence). There are 15 residues in the CDR3. The CDR3 DNA follows: TGTGCCAGCAGTTTTTGGACTAGCGGGACCAATGAGCAGTTCTTC. The encoded protein is CASSFWTSGTNEQFF.

The chain has TRBV28 and TRBJ1-6; D perhaps matches TRBD1 (5 bases). Trimming cost V 6 bases and J 0 bases, with 12 bases left between them. Germline lookup yields CDR1 MDHEN and CDR2 SYDVKM. This CDR3 spans 16 amino acids. This chain's CDR3 is CASSPDTRSYNSPLHF. DNA for the CDR3: TGTGCCAGCAGCCCGGACACCCGCTCCTATAATTCACCCCTCCACTTT.